This TCR beta chain was observed in a study of T cell repertoires in cytomegalovirus infection. Study as a whole: Selected CMV epitopes included recently identified HLA-C-restricted ones as well as well-studied HLA-B-restricted ones. In public TCR beta signatures, there were indications of both CMV infection and matching HLA type.

Details on this clonotype: Its matching antigen is unknown.

Study outcomes and limitations: CMV carriers having the relevant HLA were flagged by cumulative public TCR beta family frequency. Clonotype analysis showed dominance of the ex vivo response by HLA-C-restricted CMV-specific TCR beta clonotypes.

Germline V CDR1 and CDR2: MNHEY, SVGAGI. V was shortened by 0 bases and J by 0 bases, with 14 bases between the two germline ends. The CDR3 extends over 17 amino acids. One entry per CDR3 protein results from TCRdb running MiXCR on the reads. Of about a million distinct CDR3 sequences detected, under 40% appear once; the ten largest clones hold around 15%. The TCR originated in a human donor in good health (CMV status not recorded). Some clones in this sample may be carry-over from other donors' samples. This chain connects TRBV6-5 to TRBJ1-1; weak D call: TRBD1 (6 bases). The starting material was cultured CD8+ T cells from PBMCs, obtained from culture after CMV antigen stimulation. CDR3 protein: CASSYSGARGVNTEAFF. DNA for the CDR3: TGTGCCAGCAGTTACTCTGGGGCCAGGGGTGTGAACACTGAAGCTTTCTTT.